The 4 T cell receptor beta chains below all came from one sample that was sequenced in a study of blood T cell repertoires in COVID-19. The table came from immunoSEQ multiplex PCR; TCRdb's copy has only in-frame clones and leaves some out. The data contain roughly 250,000 clones, roughly 88% of them seen just once; the ten biggest clones take up 0.95% to 1.5%. Sequenced input: PBMCs or T cells enriched from blood (not recorded which). Receptors were obtained from a woman aged 40 to 49 with acute COVID-19.

The J gene is TRBJ1-1, the V gene TRBV2; the D gene is possibly TRBD1 (6 bases). The CDR3 is made up of 13 amino acids. Germline V gene sequence: CDR1 SNHLY, CDR2 FYNNEI. The germline V and J ends were trimmed by 8 bases and 1 base, with 11 bases remaining between them. The CDR3 spells CASSAQGNTEAFF. The DNA for the CDR3 is TGTGCCAGCTCCGCACAGGGGAACACTGAAGCTTTCTTT.

The rearrangement links TRBV5-1 to TRBJ2-1; perhaps TRBD2 as D (5 bases). The CDR3 totals 16 residues. Germline V lookup: CDR1 SGHRS, CDR2 YFSETQ. Trimming cost V 3 bases and J 1 base, with 14 bases left between them. CDR3 coding DNA: TGCGCCAGCAGCTCGTCTAGCTTAGTTTCCTACAATGAGCAGTTCTTC. Translating gives CASSSSSLVSYNEQFF.

The rearrangement links TRBV27 to TRBJ1-2, with a tentative D call TRBD1 (5 bases). The CDR3 has 14 amino acids. Trimming removed 7 bases from V and 1 base from J, with 13 bases in between. Germline V gene data show CDR1 as MNHEY and CDR2 as SMNVEV (reference sequence). The CDR3 DNA reads TGTGCCAGCACCCCGGGGGGAGGTAACTATGGCTACACCTTC. Amino acid sequence: CASTPGGGNYGYTF.

The chain couples TRBV24-1 to TRBJ2-1; 9 positions agree with TRBD2. V gave up 3 bases and J gave up 9 bases; unmatched junction bases: 5. Germline CDR1 is KGHDR and CDR2 is SFDVKD. CDR3 length: 14 residues. This chain's CDR3 is CATSDRPAGGEQFF. CDR3 coding DNA: TGTGCCACCAGTGATCGTCCAGCGGGAGGTGAGCAGTTCTTC.